This TCR beta chain is drawn from a study of cytomegalovirus exposure and HLA in healthy donors. Overall study: An analysis done earlier identified roughly 120 million unique TCR beta sequences from 200 million or so T cells. For the roughly 400 genotyped donors, approximately 83% fell within the Caucasian-associated ancestry cluster. Whole-study results and caveats: A highly shared variant cluster was judged a likely technical artifact. The authors enumerated some 170 TCR beta chains as linked to cytomegalovirus.

13 Jbeta primers and 60 Vbeta primers were used for the PCR. Libraries were prepared by immunoSEQ multiplex PCR; TCRdb keeps only in-frame clonotypes and omits some of them. Among approximately 150,000 clones, over 60% were seen once, and the ten largest hold 1.5% to 2%. Comment on this clone: Antigen: not known.

Germline loops: CDR1 SGHRS, CDR2 YFSETQ. The CDR3 loop spans 15 amino acids. Trimming removed 3 bases from V and 6 bases from J, with 15 bases in between. The TCR comes from a middle-aged woman in good health and CMV-seronegative. Sample: PBMCs. This chain connects TRBV5-1 to TRBJ1-4, with TRBD1 as a possible D gene (6 bases). The CDR3 sequence is CASSYSQGIDEKLFF. The CDR3 DNA sequence: TGCGCCAGCAGCTATTCTCAGGGGATCGATGAAAAACTGTTTTTT.